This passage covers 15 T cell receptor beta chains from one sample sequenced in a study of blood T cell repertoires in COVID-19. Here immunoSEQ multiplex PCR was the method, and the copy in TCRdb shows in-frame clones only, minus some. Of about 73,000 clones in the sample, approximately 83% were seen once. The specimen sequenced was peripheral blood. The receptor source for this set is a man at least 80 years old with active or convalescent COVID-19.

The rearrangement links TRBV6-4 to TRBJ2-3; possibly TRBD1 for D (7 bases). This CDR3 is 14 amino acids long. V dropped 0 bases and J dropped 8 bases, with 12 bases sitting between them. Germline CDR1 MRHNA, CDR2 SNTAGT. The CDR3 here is CASSDSAGGGTQYF. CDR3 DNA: TGTGCCAGCAGTGACTCGGCAGGGGGAGGTACGCAGTATTTT.

CDR3 sequence reads: CASSLQGKTGNTIYF. The DNA for the CDR3 is TGCGCCAGCAGCTTACAGGGGAAGACTGGAAACACCATATATTTT. This chain joins TRBV5-1 and TRBJ1-3; 7 nucleotides match TRBD1. This CDR3 has 15 amino acids. The germline gives CDR1 SGHRS, CDR2 YFSETQ. The J segment lost 2 bases and the V segment lost 2 bases, leaving 4 bases of the junction unmatched.

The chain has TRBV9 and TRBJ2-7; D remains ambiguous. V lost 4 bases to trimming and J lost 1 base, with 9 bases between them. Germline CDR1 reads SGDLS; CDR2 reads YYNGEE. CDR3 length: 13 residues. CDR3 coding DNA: TGTGCCAGCAGCCCAGGCCCATCCTACGAGCAGTACTTC. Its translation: CASSPGPSYEQYF.

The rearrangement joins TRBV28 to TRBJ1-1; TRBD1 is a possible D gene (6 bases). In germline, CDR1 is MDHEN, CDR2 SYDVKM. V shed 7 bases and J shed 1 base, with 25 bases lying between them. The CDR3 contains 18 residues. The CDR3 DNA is TGTGCCAGCACCGATCCCCGGGACACTTTCTCCGCGAACACTGAAGCTTTCTTT. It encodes CASTDPRDTFSANTEAFF.

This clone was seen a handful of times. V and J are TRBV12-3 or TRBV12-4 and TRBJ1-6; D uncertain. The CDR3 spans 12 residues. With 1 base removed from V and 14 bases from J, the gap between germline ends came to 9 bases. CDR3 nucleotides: TGTGCCAGCAGTTTAGACCCTCGGGCCCTCCACTTT. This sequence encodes CASSLDPRALHF.

CDR3 bases: TGTGCCAGCAGCTTAGAAGGACTAGCGGGCAATGAGCAGTTCTTC. As protein: CASSLEGLAGNEQFF. The chain links TRBV13 to TRBJ2-1, with TRBD2 matching over 11 bases. The CDR3 totals 15 residues. The germline V gene has CDR1 PRHDT and CDR2 FYEKMQ (reference sequence). V dropped 1 base and J dropped 6; count of bases not matched to a gene: 2.

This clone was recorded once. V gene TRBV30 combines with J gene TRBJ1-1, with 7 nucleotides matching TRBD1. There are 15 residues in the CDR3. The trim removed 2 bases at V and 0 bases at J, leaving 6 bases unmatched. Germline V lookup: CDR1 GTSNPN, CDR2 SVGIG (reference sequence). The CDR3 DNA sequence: TGTGCCTGGAGTTATCGGACAGGATTGAACACTGAAGCTTTCTTT. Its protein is CAWSYRTGLNTEAFF.

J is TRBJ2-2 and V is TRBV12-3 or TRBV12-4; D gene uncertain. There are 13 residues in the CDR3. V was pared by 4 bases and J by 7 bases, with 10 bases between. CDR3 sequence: CASSYRGFGELFF. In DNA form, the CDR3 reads TGTGCCAGCAGTTATAGAGGTTTCGGGGAGCTGTTTTTT.

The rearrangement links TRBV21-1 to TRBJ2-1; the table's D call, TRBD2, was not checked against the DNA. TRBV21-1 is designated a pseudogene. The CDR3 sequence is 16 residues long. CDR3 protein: CASWGTNKRSYNEQFF. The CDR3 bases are TGTGCCAGCTGGGGGACTAACAAGCGCTCCTACAATGAGCAGTTCTTC.

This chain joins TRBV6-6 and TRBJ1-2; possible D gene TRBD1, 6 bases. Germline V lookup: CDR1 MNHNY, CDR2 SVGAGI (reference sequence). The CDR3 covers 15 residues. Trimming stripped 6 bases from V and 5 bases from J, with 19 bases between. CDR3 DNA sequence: TGTGCCAGCAGCACAAACAGGGTGGCATTTTATGGCTACACCTTC. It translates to CASSTNRVAFYGYTF.

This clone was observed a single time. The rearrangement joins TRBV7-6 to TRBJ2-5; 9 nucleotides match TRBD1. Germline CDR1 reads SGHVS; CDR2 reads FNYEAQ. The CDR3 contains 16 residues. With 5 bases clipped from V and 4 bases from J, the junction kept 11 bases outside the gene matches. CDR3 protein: CASSPNAQGAGETQYF. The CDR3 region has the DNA TGTGCCAGCAGCCCAAACGCACAGGGGGCGGGAGAGACCCAGTACTTC.

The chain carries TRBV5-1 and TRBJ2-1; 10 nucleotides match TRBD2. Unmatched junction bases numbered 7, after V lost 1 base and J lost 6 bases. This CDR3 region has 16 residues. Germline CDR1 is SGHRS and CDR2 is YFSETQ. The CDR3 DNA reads TGCGCCAGCAGCTTGCGGGGAGCGGGAGGGCCCAATGAGCAGTTCTTC. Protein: CASSLRGAGGPNEQFF.

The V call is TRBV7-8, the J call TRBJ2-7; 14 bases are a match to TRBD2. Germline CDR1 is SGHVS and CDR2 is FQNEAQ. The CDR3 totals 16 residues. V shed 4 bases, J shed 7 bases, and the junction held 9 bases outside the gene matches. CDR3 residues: CASSSLTSGRAGEQYF. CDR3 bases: TGTGCCAGCAGCTCCCTGACTAGCGGGAGGGCCGGGGAGCAGTACTTC.

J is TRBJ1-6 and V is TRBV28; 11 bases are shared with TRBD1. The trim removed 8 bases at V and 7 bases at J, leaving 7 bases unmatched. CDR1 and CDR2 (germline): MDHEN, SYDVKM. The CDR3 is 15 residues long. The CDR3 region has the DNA TGTGCCAGCTCCGGGACAGGGGGTTACAATTCACCCCTCCACTTT. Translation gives CASSGTGGYNSPLHF.

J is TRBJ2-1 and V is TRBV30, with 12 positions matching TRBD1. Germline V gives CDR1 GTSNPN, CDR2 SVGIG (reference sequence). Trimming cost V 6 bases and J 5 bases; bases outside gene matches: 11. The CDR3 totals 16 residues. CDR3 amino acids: CACRDRGPSGHNEQFF. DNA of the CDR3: TGTGCCTGCCGGGACAGGGGGCCTTCGGGTCACAATGAGCAGTTCTTC. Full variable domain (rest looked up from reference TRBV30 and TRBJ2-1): SQTIHQWPATLVQPVGSPLSLECTVEGTSNPNLYWYRQAAGRGLQLLFYSVGIGQISSEVPQNLSASRPQDRQFILSSKKLLLSDSGFYLCACRDRGPSGHNEQFFGPGTRLTVL.